This TCR beta chain was documented in a study of T cell repertoires in cytomegalovirus infection. About the study: In public TCR beta signatures, there were indications of both CMV infection and matching HLA type. Study observations and caveats: Dominating the ex vivo response were HLA-C-restricted CMV-specific TCR beta clonotypes. Totalled public TCR beta family frequency picked out people who carried CMV plus the relevant HLA.

Notes on this clonotype: What it binds is not known.

TCRdb analysed the reads with MiXCR anew, one entry per CDR3 protein. Of roughly 49,000 distinct CDR3 sequences in the sample, approximately 22% were seen once. Germline-derived CDR1 and CDR2 are SEHNR and FQNEAQ (reference sequence). Trimming pared 7 bases from V and 6 bases from J, leaving 11 bases between. This CDR3 has 12 residues. Input material: PBMCs, sequenced either directly or after in vitro stimulation (not recorded which). The TCR sequence derives from a human donor in good health (CMV status not recorded). Some clones in this sample may be carry-over from other donors' samples. The V gene is TRBV7-9, the J gene TRBJ2-3; D perhaps matches TRBD2 (5 bases). The CDR3 nucleotides read TGTGCCAGCATTGAGGACTGGGATACGCAGTATTTT. Encoded protein: CASIEDWDTQYF.